A few counts support the clone carrying this T cell receptor (beta chain). What it binds is not known. CDR1 is MDHEN and CDR2 is SYDVKM in the germline V gene. V shed 4 bases, J shed 0 bases, and the junction held 16 bases outside the gene matches. This CDR3 spans 20 amino acids. Relying on iRepertoire HTBI primers and Arm-PCR of CDR3 regions, the team built TCR beta libraries. TCRdb re-analysed the multiplex PCR reads in MiXCR, keeping a single row per CDR3 protein. The table shows approximately 440,000 distinct CDR3 sequences, with about a quarter occurring only once. This entry belongs to a study of regulatory T cells in long-lasting Graves disease. Study-wide background: Persistent cases were those of Graves' disease that involved over 5 years of antithyroid drugs with positive TSH receptor antibodies.

Time point here: persistent/refractory GD, antithyroid drugs over 5 years with positive TRAb. From RNA extracted from PBMCs, the TCR library was made. Whole-study results and caveats: Persistent patients shared more public clonotypes (under 3,000) than newly diagnosed patients (about 940). Accuracy may have suffered from the small sample size.

The sample in question was peripheral blood mononuclear cells (PBMCs), obtained when the disease was refractory, from a patient treated with antithyroid drugs. The TCR comes from a female donor with Graves disease. The genes are TRBV28 and TRBJ2-4; TRBD1 aligns across 9 bases. The CDR3 region is CASSSSYRGQSPLAKNIQYF. DNA for the CDR3: TGTGCCAGCAGTTCCAGCTACAGGGGGCAATCCCCACTAGCCAAAAACATTCAGTACTTC.